Listed below are T cell receptor beta chains from one sample, sequenced in a study of T cells in Graves' hyperthyroidism and ophthalmopathy. TCRdb re-analysed the multiplex PCR reads in MiXCR, keeping a single row per CDR3 protein. The top ten hold under 15% of the sample, which has 50,000 to 75,000 distinct CDR3 sequences, 49% seen once. Material for sequencing was blood. The receptors shown here come from a woman aged 30 to 39 with Graves' ophthalmopathy. Both conserved end residues are part of each CDR3. The D gene is left open where the match is weak. Clone size is stated in some rows and not others, as once, few, many or a class when expanded.

v_call: TRBV19
d_call: TRBD1
clone_size: many
j_call: TRBJ2-7
cdr3_aa: CASSSGTGVLEQYF
cdr3_nt: TGTGCCAGTAGTTCCGGGACAGGGGTCCTCGAGCAGTACTTC

v_call: TRBV7-2
d_call: -
clone_size: many
j_call: TRBJ1-2
cdr3_aa: CASSLLDNYGYTF
cdr3_nt: TGTGCCAGCAGCTTATTGGACAACTATGGCTACACCTTC

v_call: TRBV28
d_call: TRBD1
clone_size: many
j_call: TRBJ2-3
cdr3_aa: CASSLASTGPTDTQYF
cdr3_nt: TGTGCCAGCAGTTTGGCTTCGACAGGGCCCACAGATACGCAGTATTTT

v_call: TRBV20-1
d_call: TRBD1
clone_size: many
j_call: TRBJ2-1
cdr3_aa: CSARGQGSAQDEQFF
cdr3_nt: TGCAGTGCTAGAGGACAGGGGTCCGCACAGGATGAGCAGTTCTTC

v_call: TRBV11-2
d_call: -
clone_size: -
j_call: TRBJ1-5
cdr3_aa: CASSLRGGGNQPQHF
cdr3_nt: TGTGCCAGCAGCTTGAGAGGGGGTGGCAATCAGCCCCAGCATTTT

v_call: TRBV6-1
d_call: TRBD1
clone_size: many
j_call: TRBJ2-7
cdr3_aa: CASNSPDRGRGEQYF
cdr3_nt: TGTGCCAGCAATAGCCCGGACAGGGGGCGAGGCGAGCAGTACTTC

v_call: TRBV7-9
d_call: -
clone_size: -
j_call: TRBJ2-5
cdr3_aa: CASSLVQGSETQYF
cdr3_nt: TGTGCCAGCAGCTTAGTTCAGGGGAGTGAGACCCAGTACTTC

v_call: TRBV7-9
d_call: TRBD1
clone_size: -
j_call: TRBJ2-7
cdr3_aa: CASSSDRAREQYF
cdr3_nt: TGTGCCAGCAGTTCAGACAGGGCACGCGAGCAGTACTTC

v_call: TRBV20-1
d_call: -
clone_size: many
j_call: TRBJ2-7
cdr3_aa: CSANKLSSYEQYF
cdr3_nt: TGCAGTGCTAATAAGCTAAGCTCCTACGAGCAGTACTTC

v_call: TRBV7-9
d_call: -
clone_size: -
j_call: TRBJ1-2
cdr3_aa: CASSLAITPLLGYTF
cdr3_nt: TGCGCCAGCAGCTTAGCGATCACCCCCCTATTGGGCTACACCTTC

v_call: TRBV5-8
d_call: -
clone_size: many
j_call: TRBJ1-2
cdr3_aa: CASSAWKGGYTF
cdr3_nt: TGTGCCAGCAGCGCATGGAAGGGGGGCTACACCTTC

v_call: TRBV10-3
d_call: -
clone_size: -
j_call: TRBJ1-5
cdr3_aa: CAIRTGTDQPQHF
cdr3_nt: TGTGCCATCAGGACAGGAACCGATCAGCCCCAGCATTTT

v_call: TRBV7-9
d_call: -
clone_size: medium-sized
j_call: TRBJ1-3
cdr3_aa: CASSLREGNTIYF
cdr3_nt: TGTGCCAGCAGCTTAAGGGAGGGAAACACCATATATTTT

v_call: TRBV19
d_call: -
clone_size: many
j_call: TRBJ1-2
cdr3_aa: CASSTGIERYGYTF
cdr3_nt: TGTGCCAGTAGTACAGGGATCGAGCGCTATGGCTACACCTTC

v_call: TRBV20-1
d_call: -
clone_size: -
j_call: TRBJ2-1
cdr3_aa: CSARGDSNEQFF
cdr3_nt: TGCAGTGCTAGGGGGGACTCCAATGAGCAGTTCTTC

v_call: TRBV4-1
d_call: -
clone_size: many
j_call: TRBJ2-5
cdr3_aa: CASSQVGGPGTQYF
cdr3_nt: TGCGCCAGCAGCCAAGTCGGCGGGCCCGGCACCCAGTACTTC

v_call: TRBV18
d_call: TRBD1
clone_size: -
j_call: TRBJ1-1
cdr3_aa: CASSPGGTGGSGRTEAFF
cdr3_nt: TGTGCCAGCTCACCAGGGGGGACAGGGGGCTCCGGGCGCACTGAAGCTTTCTTT

v_call: TRBV5-6
d_call: -
clone_size: many
j_call: TRBJ1-6
cdr3_aa: CASTQGLNSPLHF
cdr3_nt: TGTGCCAGCACCCAGGGCTTGAATTCACCCCTCCACTTT

v_call: TRBV10-2
d_call: TRBD1
clone_size: -
j_call: TRBJ2-5
cdr3_aa: CASSEYRGKETQYF
cdr3_nt: TGCGCCAGCAGTGAGTACAGGGGCAAAGAGACCCAGTACTTC

v_call: TRBV10-1
d_call: TRBD2
clone_size: -
j_call: TRBJ2-1
cdr3_aa: CASSVGPSGRNEQFF
cdr3_nt: TGCGCCAGCAGTGTCGGGCCTAGCGGGAGAAATGAGCAGTTCTTC

v_call: TRBV7-9
d_call: -
clone_size: many
j_call: TRBJ1-2
cdr3_aa: CASSPPAGASYGYTF
cdr3_nt: TGTGCCAGCAGCCCTCCGGCGGGGGCCTCCTATGGCTACACCTTC

v_call: TRBV20-1
d_call: TRBD1
clone_size: few
j_call: TRBJ1-2
cdr3_aa: CSARQGYGYTF
cdr3_nt: TGCAGTGCCCGACAGGGCTATGGCTACACCTTC

v_call: TRBV6-2/TRBV6-3
d_call: TRBD1
clone_size: -
j_call: TRBJ2-1
cdr3_aa: CASSLRQGAKRGNEQFF
cdr3_nt: TGTGCCAGCAGTCTCAGACAGGGGGCAAAGAGGGGGAATGAGCAGTTCTTC

v_call: TRBV28
d_call: -
clone_size: many
j_call: TRBJ1-5
cdr3_aa: CASSFERNQPQHF
cdr3_nt: TGTGCCAGCAGTTTTGAACGCAATCAGCCCCAGCATTTT

v_call: TRBV6-1
d_call: -
clone_size: many
j_call: TRBJ1-1
cdr3_aa: CASINSLNTEAFF
cdr3_nt: TGTGCCAGCATAAACTCCCTGAACACTGAAGCTTTCTTT

v_call: TRBV3-1
d_call: -
clone_size: many
j_call: TRBJ2-2
cdr3_aa: CASSLGGARTGELFF
cdr3_nt: TGTGCCAGCAGCCTTGGGGGGGCTAGGACCGGGGAGCTGTTTTTT

v_call: TRBV20-1
d_call: -
clone_size: many
j_call: TRBJ2-7
cdr3_aa: CSARDLSVGTYEQYF
cdr3_nt: TGCAGTGCTAGAGACCTTAGTGTGGGGACCTACGAGCAGTACTTC

v_call: TRBV28
d_call: TRBD2
clone_size: many
j_call: TRBJ2-7
cdr3_aa: CASSETSGPAYEQYF
cdr3_nt: TGTGCCAGCAGTGAGACTAGCGGACCTGCCTACGAGCAGTACTTC

v_call: TRBV7-9
d_call: TRBD1
clone_size: many
j_call: TRBJ2-7
cdr3_aa: CASSLRADRVIAF
cdr3_nt: TGTGCCAGCAGCTTGAGGGCAGACAGGGTCATCGCCTTC

v_call: TRBV7-2
d_call: -
clone_size: many
j_call: TRBJ1-5
cdr3_aa: CASSHPRSEAGVFDQPQHF
cdr3_nt: TGTGCCAGCAGCCATCCCCGAAGTGAGGCAGGGGTGTTTGATCAGCCCCAGCATTTT

v_call: TRBV19
d_call: -
clone_size: -
j_call: TRBJ2-1
cdr3_aa: CASSIWGGDTEQFF
cdr3_nt: TGTGCCAGTAGTATTTGGGGTGGTGACACTGAGCAGTTCTTC

v_call: TRBV7-8
d_call: TRBD1
clone_size: many
j_call: TRBJ2-3
cdr3_aa: CASSFRDSGSDTQYF
cdr3_nt: TGTGCCAGCAGCTTTAGGGACAGCGGATCAGATACGCAGTATTTT

v_call: TRBV10-1
d_call: -
clone_size: -
j_call: TRBJ1-2
cdr3_aa: CASSEVGDTVYGYTF
cdr3_nt: TGCGCCAGCAGTGAGGTGGGGGACACCGTCTATGGCTACACCTTC

v_call: TRBV19
d_call: -
clone_size: -
j_call: TRBJ1-6
cdr3_aa: CASSVGPYNSPLHF
cdr3_nt: TGTGCCAGTAGTGTGGGTCCCTATAATTCACCCCTCCACTTT

v_call: TRBV2
d_call: -
clone_size: -
j_call: TRBJ1-5
cdr3_aa: CASRQEETQHF
cdr3_nt: TGTGCCAGCCGACAGGAAGAGACCCAGCATTTT

v_call: TRBV5-6
d_call: -
clone_size: many
j_call: TRBJ1-5
cdr3_aa: CASSLRGSNQPQHF
cdr3_nt: TGTGCCAGCAGCTTGCGGGGTAGCAATCAGCCCCAGCATTTT

v_call: TRBV14
d_call: -
clone_size: once
j_call: TRBJ1-3
cdr3_aa: CASRQELTRGNTIYF
cdr3_nt: TGTGCCAGCAGGCAAGAGTTGACGCGGGGAAACACCATATATTTT

v_call: TRBV3-1
d_call: -
clone_size: many
j_call: TRBJ2-7
cdr3_aa: CASSPRAAYEQYF
cdr3_nt: TGTGCCAGCAGCCCCCGGGCCGCCTACGAGCAGTACTTC

v_call: TRBV9
d_call: -
clone_size: -
j_call: TRBJ1-1
cdr3_aa: CASSSQPGRDRETEAFF
cdr3_nt: TGTGCCAGCAGCTCACAGCCCGGCCGGGATCGGGAGACTGAAGCTTTCTTT

v_call: TRBV6-1
d_call: -
clone_size: many
j_call: TRBJ1-2
cdr3_aa: CASSGAGTLKGYTF
cdr3_nt: TGTGCCAGCAGTGGAGCGGGCACCCTAAAGGGCTACACCTTC

v_call: TRBV7-2
d_call: TRBD2
clone_size: -
j_call: TRBJ2-7
cdr3_aa: CASSPTGLDSYEQYF
cdr3_nt: TGTGCCAGCAGCCCTACGGGACTAGACTCCTACGAGCAGTACTTC

v_call: TRBV25-1
d_call: -
clone_size: -
j_call: TRBJ2-7
cdr3_aa: CASRSAATYEQYF
cdr3_nt: TGTGCCAGCCGCTCGGCAGCCACCTACGAGCAGTACTTC

v_call: TRBV28
d_call: -
clone_size: -
j_call: TRBJ1-1
cdr3_aa: CASSSQGPEAFF
cdr3_nt: TGTGCCAGCAGTTCACAGGGTCCTGAAGCTTTCTTT

v_call: TRBV24-1
d_call: TRBD2
clone_size: -
j_call: TRBJ2-7
cdr3_aa: CATHRTSGSYEQYF
cdr3_nt: TGTGCCACACACAGAACTAGCGGCTCCTACGAGCAGTACTTC

v_call: TRBV7-6
d_call: TRBD1
clone_size: many
j_call: TRBJ2-7
cdr3_aa: CASSLDSGQGIYEQYF
cdr3_nt: TGTGCCAGCAGCTTAGACTCTGGACAGGGAATCTACGAGCAGTACTTC

v_call: TRBV25-1
d_call: TRBD1
clone_size: -
j_call: TRBJ2-5
cdr3_aa: CATDRGDQETQYF
cdr3_nt: TGTGCTACGGACAGGGGGGACCAAGAGACCCAGTACTTC

v_call: TRBV28
d_call: -
clone_size: many
j_call: TRBJ2-1
cdr3_aa: CASRDSNYNEQFF
cdr3_nt: TGTGCCAGCAGGGACTCGAACTACAATGAGCAGTTCTTC

v_call: TRBV7-3
d_call: -
clone_size: -
j_call: TRBJ2-2
cdr3_aa: CVSSTGGTGELFF
cdr3_nt: TGTGTCAGCAGTACTGGTGGGACAGGGGAGCTGTTTTTT

v_call: TRBV9
d_call: -
clone_size: many
j_call: TRBJ2-7
cdr3_aa: CASSPGGQSHYEQYF
cdr3_nt: TGTGCCAGCAGCCCGGGGGGACAGTCCCACTACGAGCAGTACTTC

v_call: TRBV5-1
d_call: -
clone_size: -
j_call: TRBJ1-4
cdr3_aa: CASSTSPGSEKLFF
cdr3_nt: TGCGCCAGCAGCACGTCACCGGGTAGTGAAAAACTGTTTTTT

v_call: TRBV19
d_call: -
clone_size: -
j_call: TRBJ1-5
cdr3_aa: CASSIRGNQPHHF
cdr3_nt: TGTGCCAGTAGCATCCGGGGCAATCAGCCCCATCATTTT

v_call: TRBV9
d_call: TRBD2
clone_size: -
j_call: TRBJ2-1
cdr3_aa: CASSVVTSGVSWDEQFF
cdr3_nt: TGTGCCAGCAGCGTAGTGACTAGCGGGGTCAGCTGGGATGAGCAGTTCTTC

v_call: TRBV2
d_call: -
clone_size: many
j_call: TRBJ2-3
cdr3_aa: CGGGAAIPTDTQYF
cdr3_nt: TGTGGGGGTGGGGCGGCGATCCCCACAGATACGCAGTATTTT

v_call: TRBV6-1
d_call: -
clone_size: many
j_call: TRBJ1-5
cdr3_aa: CASSEMSGNNQPQHF
cdr3_nt: TGTGCCAGCAGTGAAATGTCAGGGAACAATCAGCCCCAGCATTTT